This T cell receptor beta chain was observed in a study of Ad26.COV2.S vaccination and SARS-CoV-2 variants. Study-wide results and caveats: Measurement of non-spike TCR breadth gave similar results in vaccine and placebo recipients. After vaccination, reports described spike-specific CD8+ and CD4+ T cell responses as showing substantial breadth. Greater spike-specific TCR breadth was seen in vaccine recipients than in placebo recipients.

Note on this clone: Its antigen is as yet unknown.

Treatment here: some 19 received Ad26.COV2.S at low or high dose, single or two shots; roughly five received placebo; per-sample allocation not given. Sampling happened 63 days after the first vaccine or placebo injection. In Boston, the donor was an adult between 18-55 years of age. The data were produced by immunoSEQ multiplex PCR, yet TCRdb's version contains in-frame clones alone and is incomplete. The table has some 640,000 clones, 80% to 90% seen once. Trimming removed 4 bases from V and 7 bases from J, with 9 bases in between. Germline V CDR1 and CDR2: SGHRS, YFSETQ. This CDR3 has 12 residues. The J gene is TRBJ2-1, the V gene TRBV5-1; unclear D gene. The TCR sequence derives from a person aged 18-65 years who received the Ad26.COV2.S COVID-19 vaccine or a placebo. Material: peripheral blood, obtained in a trial of Ad26.COV2.S vaccine versus placebo. CDR3 DNA: TGCGCCAGCAGCGTCGGTTTGAATGAGCAGTTCTTC. Residues: CASSVGLNEQFF.